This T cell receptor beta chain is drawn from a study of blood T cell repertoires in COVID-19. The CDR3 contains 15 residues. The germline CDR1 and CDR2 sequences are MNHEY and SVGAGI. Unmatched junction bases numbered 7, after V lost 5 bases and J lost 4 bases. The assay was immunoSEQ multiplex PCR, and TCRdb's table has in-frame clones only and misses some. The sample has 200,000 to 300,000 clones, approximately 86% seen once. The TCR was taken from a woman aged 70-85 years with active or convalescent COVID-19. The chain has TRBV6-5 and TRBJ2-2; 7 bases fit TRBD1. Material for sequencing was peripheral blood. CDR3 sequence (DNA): TGTGCCAGCAGTCACGACAGGGCTGTCACCGGGGAGCTGTTTTTT. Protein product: CASSHDRAVTGELFF.